Below, 20 T cell receptor beta chains from the same sample are listed, as sequenced in a study of T cells in women clearing cervical HPV infection. Data came from immunoSEQ multiplex PCR; TCRdb stores just in-frame clones and leaves some out. The sample table sets out tens of thousands of clones. Specimen: blood buffy coat. All receptors derive from a woman aged 18-70 years with a cervical HPV16 infection that either progressed to CIN3+ or cleared (not recorded which).

Remarks on this clone: The DNA ends 3 residues before the CDR3 does, and the rest of the CDR3 is filled in from the germline J gene. Other DNA sequences in this sample translate to the same CDR3. The V call is TRBV14, the J call TRBJ2-5; a possible D gene is TRBD1 (5 bases). Germline CDR1 reads SGHDN; CDR2 reads FVKESK. The ends were cut back, 3 bases at V and 1 base at J, with 15 bases in the middle. The CDR3 totals 16 residues. CDR3 residues: CASSHLQTAIQETQYF. The sequenced CDR3 bases are TGTGCCAGCAGCCACCTCCAGACAGCAATCCAAGAGACC.

In regard to this clone: The read terminates 3 residues ahead of where the CDR3 ends, so the germline J gene completes it. The rearrangement joins TRBV28 to TRBJ2-2, with 7 bases lining up with TRBD2. The germline gives CDR1 MDHEN, CDR2 SYDVKM. The CDR3 loop spans 14 amino acids. With V trimmed by 8 bases and J by 2 bases, 5 bases remained unmatched. The chain's CDR3 is CASLRDYNTGELFF. The DNA read from the CDR3 is TGTGCCAGCCTCCGGGACTATAACACCGGGGAG.

On this clone itself: The CDR3 goes on 3 residues after the read ends, and that part is filled in from the germline J gene. The chain is built from TRBV20-1 and TRBJ2-7; D is possibly TRBD2 (5 bases). CDR3 length equals 14 residues. Germline CDR1 reads DFQATT; CDR2 reads SNEGSKA (reference sequence). The germline V and J ends were trimmed by 4 bases and 5 bases, with 18 bases remaining between them. The chain's CDR3 is CSAILAPSGNEQYF. Partial CDR3 DNA: TGCAGTGCTATCCTAGCCCCCTCGGGCAACGAG.

This CDR3 is CASSGTGAYRNQPQHF. Incomplete CDR3 DNA: TGTGCCAGCAGTGGGACAGGCGCGTATAGGAATCAGCCC. This chain links TRBV28 with TRBJ1-5; TRBD1 aligns across 8 bases. The read is 3 residues too short to cover the CDR3 end, so that end is filled in from the germline J gene. V lost 5 bases to trimming and J lost 4 bases; unmatched junction nucleotides: 10. The length of the CDR3 is 16 residues. The germline V gene has CDR1 MDHEN and CDR2 SYDVKM. The full variable domain, in which reference TRBV28 and TRBJ1-5 provide the parts outside the CDR3, is DVKVTQSSRYLVKRTGEKVFLECVQDMDHENMFWYRQDPGLGLRLIYFSYDVKMKEKGDIPEGYSVSREKKERFSLILESASTNQTSMYLCASSGTGAYRNQPQHFGDGTRLSIL.

About this clone: The DNA ends 3 residues before the CDR3 does, and the rest of the CDR3 is filled in from the germline J gene. The V and J genes are TRBV28 and TRBJ1-6; D is uncertain. The CDR3 totals 14 residues. The V gene lost 1 base and the J gene lost 6 bases, with 7 bases spanning the gap. CDR1 is MDHEN, CDR2 SYDVKM, per germline. The CDR3 spells CASSLLTTNSPLHF. CDR3 DNA (partial): TGTGCCAGCAGTTTATTAACTACTAATTCACCC.

To note about this clone: The read halts 3 residues ahead of the CDR3 end, with the missing end drawn from the germline J gene. The chain recombines TRBV20-1 with TRBJ1-1, with 8 bases aligning to TRBD1. The CDR3 sequence is 15 residues long. In germline, CDR1 is DFQATT, CDR2 SNEGSKA (reference sequence). V shed 1 base, J shed 1 base, and the junction held 5 bases outside the gene matches. The CDR3 loop is CSARVFGQGNTEAFF. Partial CDR3 DNA: TGCAGTGCTAGAGTTTTTGGACAGGGGAACACTGAA.

About this clone itself: The read is 3 residues too short to cover the CDR3 end, so that end is filled in from the germline J gene. This chain connects TRBV9 to TRBJ2-1; 7 bases map to TRBD2. The germline V gene has CDR1 SGDLS and CDR2 YYNGEE. The CDR3 is 12 residues long. Trimming took 2 bases from V and 8 from J; bases not matched to a gene: 1. The sequenced CDR3 bases are TGTGCCAGCAGCGTCCGGGGGGATGAG. It is translated as CASSVRGDE. The entire CDR3 reads CASSVRGDEQFF.

Notes on this clone: The sequence runs out 3 residues before the end of the CDR3; the remainder is reconstructed from the germline J gene. The chain carries TRBV20-1 and TRBJ2-5; 11 bases line up with TRBD2. The germline V gene has CDR1 DFQATT and CDR2 SNEGSKA (reference sequence). There are 16 residues in the CDR3. V shed 0 bases, J shed 4 bases, and the junction held 7 bases outside the gene matches. The CDR3 sequence: CSARDPGLAGAETQYF. CDR3 DNA (partial): TGCAGTGCTAGAGATCCCGGACTAGCGGGCGCAGAGACC.

Worth noting for this clone: Read coverage stops 3 residues before the CDR3 terminus; the germline J gene supplies the remainder. This sequence joins TRBV6-4 and TRBJ2-2, with D possibly matching TRBD2 (5 bases). The CDR3 is made up of 14 amino acids. Deletions cut 2 bases from V and 1 base from J, with 5 bases between. In germline, CDR1 is MRHNA, CDR2 SNTAGT. CDR3 in amino acids: CASSDEGNTGELFF. CDR3 DNA (partial): TGTGCCAGCAGTGACGAGGGGAACACCGGGGAG.

Comment on this clone: The read falls 3 residues short of the CDR3 end, and the missing part is taken from the germline J gene. The V call is TRBV2, the J call TRBJ1-5; 8 nucleotides agree with TRBD1. Per germline, CDR1 SNHLY and CDR2 FYNNEI. The V and J ends lost 3 bases and 6 bases, in that order; junction bases with no gene match: 7. The CDR3 loop spans 15 amino acids. The DNA read from the CDR3 is TGTGCCAGCAGTGAGCTACAGGGGGGCGGTCAGCCC. The encoded protein is CASSELQGGGQP. The CDR3, in full, reads CASSELQGGGQPQHF.

On this clone itself: Sequencing ends 3 residues short of the CDR3 end; the germline J gene provides the rest. The rearrangement links TRBV5-5 to TRBJ1-5; a possible D gene is TRBD1 (5 bases). This CDR3 is 14 amino acids long. Germline V lookup: CDR1 SGHKS, CDR2 YYEKEE (reference sequence). The V gene lost 1 base and the J gene lost 5 bases, with 10 bases spanning the gap. Here the CDR3 reads CASSLRGGDQPQHF. The CDR3 bases that were read are TGTGCCAGCAGCTTGAGAGGAGGGGATCAGCCC. Variable domain in full (rest from reference TRBV5-5 and TRBJ1-5): DAGVTQSPTHLIKTRGQQVTLRCSPISGHKSVSWYQQVLGQGPQFIFQYYEKEERGRGNFPDRFSARQFPNYSSELNVNALLLGDSALYLCASSLRGGDQPQHFGDGTRLSIL.

To note about this clone: The CDR3 end is not reached by the read, which stops 3 residues before it; the germline J gene fills it in. The chain combines TRBV2 with TRBJ2-3; D is perhaps TRBD1 (5 bases). CDR3 length equals 14 residues. Trimming removed 5 bases at V and 3 bases at J, with 12 bases between. Germline CDR1 and CDR2: SNHLY and FYNNEI. The CDR3 sequence is CASSPDIGTDTQYF. CDR3 DNA (partial): TGTGCCAGCAGTCCGGACATTGGGACAGATACG.

Comment on this clone: The CDR3 end falls 3 residues outside the read, so it is completed with the germline J gene. The J gene is TRBJ2-7, the V gene TRBV10-3; no definite D call. Trimming pared 5 bases from V and 6 bases from J, leaving 17 bases between. CDR3 length: 14 residues. CDR1 is ENHRY and CDR2 is SYGVKD in the germline V gene. The CDR3 sequence is CAISTLGPTREQYF. The sequenced CDR3 bases are TGTGCCATCAGTACCTTGGGCCCGACCCGCGAG.

This clone is medium-sized (0.01 to 0.1%) by frequency. The read finishes 3 residues shy of the CDR3 end, and the germline J gene is used to complete it. This rearrangement joins TRBV10-1 to TRBJ1-1; D is perhaps TRBD1 (5 bases). V shed 10 bases and J shed 0 bases, with 12 bases lying between them. The CDR3 has 13 residues. Germline CDR1 is WNHNN and CDR2 is SYGVQD (reference sequence). The DNA read from the CDR3 is TGCGCCACCCAAACAGGACTGAACACTGAA. Its protein is CATQTGLNTE. The full CDR3 protein reads CATQTGLNTEAFF.

In regard to this clone: With the read ending 3 residues before the CDR3 end, the germline J gene is used to fill in that end. V gene TRBV4-1 combines with J gene TRBJ2-7; 8 bases agree with TRBD2. Germline lookup yields CDR1 MGHRA and CDR2 YSYEKL. The V and J ends lost 4 bases and 4 bases, in that order; junction bases with no gene match: 9. This CDR3 has 15 amino acids. The covered CDR3 bases are TGCGCCAGCAGCCCCCGGGAGGCTAGCGGGTACGAG. This codes for CASSPREASGYE. The whole CDR3 protein reads CASSPREASGYEQYF.

Concerning this clone itself: The CDR3 end is not reached by the read, which stops 3 residues before it; the germline J gene fills it in. This rearrangement joins TRBV6-2 or TRBV6-3 to TRBJ2-1; 10 bases agree with TRBD2. The CDR3 is 17 amino acids. Unmatched junction bases numbered 12, after V lost 2 bases and J lost 8 bases. Looked up from germline, CDR1 is MNHEY and CDR2 is SVGEGT. The sequenced CDR3 bases are TGTGCCAGCAGTTACGACGGGACTAGCGAAAGGGGGGATGAG. This gives the protein CASSYDGTSERGDE. The whole CDR3 sequence is CASSYDGTSERGDEQFF.

The CDR3 DNA, read in part, is TGTGCCAGCAGTTACGGGGTTAGGGGATATAGCACAGATACC. Translation gives CASSYGVRGYSTDT. The CDR3, in full, reads CASSYGVRGYSTDTQYF. The rearrangement uses TRBV6-2 or TRBV6-3 and TRBJ2-5, with TRBD1 as a possible D gene (5 bases). The CDR3 end lies 3 residues beyond the end of the read and is filled in from the germline J gene. The CDR3 has 17 residues. CDR1 is MNHEY, CDR2 SVGEGT, per germline.

Comment on this clone: With the read ending 3 residues before the CDR3 end, the germline J gene is used to fill in that end. The V and J genes are TRBV5-1 and TRBJ2-3, with a possible D match to TRBD2 (6 bases). Germline loops: CDR1 SGHRS, CDR2 YFSETQ. This CDR3 region has 16 residues. Deletions cut 0 bases from V and 0 bases from J, with 11 bases between. The DNA read from the CDR3 is TGCGCCAGCAGCTTGGCCACGCGGGGAAGCACAGATACG. Its protein is CASSLATRGSTDT. The complete CDR3 protein is CASSLATRGSTDTQYF. Drawing the rest from reference TRBV5-1 and TRBJ2-3, the complete variable domain is KAGVTQTPRYLIKTRGQQVTLSCSPISGHRSVSWYQQTPGQGLQFLFEYFSETQRNKGNFPGRFSGRQFSNSRSEMNVSTLELGDSALYLCASSLATRGSTDTQYFGPGTRLTVL.

Points on this clone: Sequencing ends 3 residues short of the CDR3 end; the germline J gene provides the rest. This chain joins TRBV13 and TRBJ1-2, with D tentatively TRBD1 (6 bases). The CDR3 runs 15 residues. Germline V lookup: CDR1 PRHDT, CDR2 FYEKMQ (reference sequence). V lost 5 bases, J lost 4 bases, and 17 bases lay in between. The CDR3 spells CASSPSPDRSYGYTF. The DNA read from the CDR3 is TGTGCCAGCAGCCCCTCCCCCGACAGGAGCTATGGC.

On this clone itself: The read ends 3 residues early relative to the CDR3; the germline J gene fills the gap. This rearrangement joins TRBV19 to TRBJ1-2, with TRBD1 as a possible D gene (5 bases). From germline, CDR1 is LNHDA and CDR2 SQIVND (reference sequence). The CDR3 contains 12 residues. The DNA read from the CDR3 is TGTGCCTCAATCGGGGGTTTAGAAGGC. Translation gives CASIGGLEG. The full-length CDR3 reads as CASIGGLEGYTF. The variable domain in full, completed from reference TRBV19 and TRBJ1-2, reads DGGITQSPKYLFRKEGQNVTLSCEQNLNHDAMYWYRQDPGQGLRLIYYSQIVNDFQKGDIAEGYSVSREKKESFPLTVTSAQKNPTAFYLCASIGGLEGYTFGSGTRLTVV.